This T cell receptor beta chain derives from a study of chemoradiotherapy in HPV16-positive cancers. Trimming pared 1 base from V and 3 bases from J, leaving 7 bases between. This CDR3 comprises 13 residues. Repeated repertoire sampling spanned the course of chemoradiotherapy. Here immunoSEQ multiplex PCR was the method, and the copy in TCRdb shows in-frame clones only, minus some. The sample holds about 22,000 clones, roughly 90% seen once. The source material was blood, sampled from a patient who underwent chemoradiotherapy. The sequence was collected from a human donor with HPV-associated anogenital cancer. V and J are TRBV5-3 and TRBJ2-5, with no clear D. TRBV5-3 is labeled an ORF, and its function is uncertain. In DNA, the CDR3 is TGTGCCAGAAGCTTGTGTCAAAAAGAGACCCAGTACTTC. This translates into CARSLCQKETQYF.